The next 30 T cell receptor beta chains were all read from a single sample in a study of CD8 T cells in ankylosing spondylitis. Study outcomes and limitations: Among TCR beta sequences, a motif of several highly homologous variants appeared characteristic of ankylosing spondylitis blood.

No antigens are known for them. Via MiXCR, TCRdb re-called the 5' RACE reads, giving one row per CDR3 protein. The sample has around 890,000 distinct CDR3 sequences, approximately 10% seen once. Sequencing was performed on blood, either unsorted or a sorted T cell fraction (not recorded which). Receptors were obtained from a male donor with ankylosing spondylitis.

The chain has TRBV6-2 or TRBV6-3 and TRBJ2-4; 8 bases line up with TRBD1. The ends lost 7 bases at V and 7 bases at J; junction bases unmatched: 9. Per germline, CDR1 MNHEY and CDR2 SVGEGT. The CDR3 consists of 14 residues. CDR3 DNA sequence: TGTGCCAGCACCGGGGACAGGAGGGCGAACATTCAGTACTTC. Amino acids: CASTGDRRANIQYF.

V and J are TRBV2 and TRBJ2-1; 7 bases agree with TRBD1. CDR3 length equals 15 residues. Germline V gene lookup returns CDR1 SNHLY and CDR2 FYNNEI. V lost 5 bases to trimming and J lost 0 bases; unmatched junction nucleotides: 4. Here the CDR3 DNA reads TGTGCCAGCAGTAAGGGGACAGTCTCCTACAATGAGCAGTTCTTC. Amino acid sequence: CASSKGTVSYNEQFF.

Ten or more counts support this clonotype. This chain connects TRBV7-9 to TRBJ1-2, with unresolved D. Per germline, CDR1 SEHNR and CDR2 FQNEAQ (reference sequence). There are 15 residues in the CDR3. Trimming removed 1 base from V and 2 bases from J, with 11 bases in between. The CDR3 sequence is CASSLGEGMNYGYTF. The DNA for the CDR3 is TGTGCCAGCAGCTTAGGTGAAGGGATGAACTATGGCTACACCTTC.

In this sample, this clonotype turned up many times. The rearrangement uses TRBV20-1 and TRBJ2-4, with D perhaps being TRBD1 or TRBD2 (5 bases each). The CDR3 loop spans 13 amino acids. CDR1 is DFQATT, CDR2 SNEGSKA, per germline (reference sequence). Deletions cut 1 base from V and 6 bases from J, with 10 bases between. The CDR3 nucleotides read TGCAGTGCTAGAGTGGCAGGGACAAACATTCAGTACTTC. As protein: CSARVAGTNIQYF.

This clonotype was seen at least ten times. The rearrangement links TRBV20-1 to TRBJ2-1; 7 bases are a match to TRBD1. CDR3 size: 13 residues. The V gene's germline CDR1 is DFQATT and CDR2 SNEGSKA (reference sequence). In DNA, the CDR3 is TGCCTCACCGGGACAGACTCCTACAATGAGCAGTTCTTC. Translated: CLTGTDSYNEQFF.

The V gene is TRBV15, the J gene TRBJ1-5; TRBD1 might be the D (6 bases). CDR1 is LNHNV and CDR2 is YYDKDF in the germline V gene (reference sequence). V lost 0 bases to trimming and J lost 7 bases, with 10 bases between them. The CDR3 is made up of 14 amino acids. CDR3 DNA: TGTGCCACCAGCAGAGAAGGGGGATTCCAGCCCCAGCATTTT. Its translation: CATSREGGFQPQHF.

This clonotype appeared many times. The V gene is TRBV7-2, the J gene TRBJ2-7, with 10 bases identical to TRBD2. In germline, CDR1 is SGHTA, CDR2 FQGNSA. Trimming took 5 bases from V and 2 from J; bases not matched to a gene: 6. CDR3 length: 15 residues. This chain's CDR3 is CASSLGLADTYEQYF. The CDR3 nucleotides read TGTGCCAGCAGCCTTGGACTAGCGGACACCTACGAGCAGTACTTC.

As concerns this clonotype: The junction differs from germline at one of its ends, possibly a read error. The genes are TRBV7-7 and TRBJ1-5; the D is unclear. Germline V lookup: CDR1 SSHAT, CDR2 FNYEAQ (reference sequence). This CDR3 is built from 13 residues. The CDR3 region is CASSSGPNQPQHF. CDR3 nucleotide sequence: TGTGCTAGCAGCTCCGGCCCGAACCAGCCCCAGCATTTT. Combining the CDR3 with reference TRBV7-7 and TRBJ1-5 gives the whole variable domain GAGVSQSPRYKVTKRGQDVTLRCDPISSHATLYWYQQALGQGPEFLTYFNYEAQPDKSGLPSDRFSAERPEGSISTLTIQRTEQRDSAMYRCASSSGPNQPQHFGDGTRLSIL.

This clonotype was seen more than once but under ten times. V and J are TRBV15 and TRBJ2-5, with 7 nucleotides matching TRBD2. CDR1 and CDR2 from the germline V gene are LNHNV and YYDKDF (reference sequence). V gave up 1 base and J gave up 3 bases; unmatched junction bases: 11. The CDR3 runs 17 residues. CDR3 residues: CATSRGGVASGKETQYF. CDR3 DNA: TGTGCCACCAGCAGAGGTGGTGTAGCTAGCGGTAAAGAGACCCAGTACTTC.

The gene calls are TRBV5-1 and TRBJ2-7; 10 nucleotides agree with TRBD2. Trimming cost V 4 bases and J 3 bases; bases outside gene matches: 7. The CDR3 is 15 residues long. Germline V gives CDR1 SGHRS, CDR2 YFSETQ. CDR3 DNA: TGCGCCAGCAGCCCTGGACTAGCGGACTACTACGAGCAGTACTTC. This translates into CASSPGLADYYEQYF.

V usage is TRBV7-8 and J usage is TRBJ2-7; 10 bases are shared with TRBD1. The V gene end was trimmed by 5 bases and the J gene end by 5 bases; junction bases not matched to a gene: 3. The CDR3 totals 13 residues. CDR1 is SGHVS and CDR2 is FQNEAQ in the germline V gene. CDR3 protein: CASSADRGDEQYF. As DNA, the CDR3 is TGTGCCAGCAGCGCGGACAGGGGGGACGAGCAGTACTTC.

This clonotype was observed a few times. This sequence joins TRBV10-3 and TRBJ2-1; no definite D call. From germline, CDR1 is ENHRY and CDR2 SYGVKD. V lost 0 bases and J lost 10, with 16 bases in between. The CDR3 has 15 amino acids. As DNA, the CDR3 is TGTGCCATCAGTGAGTCGATGCGGTCCCTAAGGGAGCAGTTCTTC. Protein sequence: CAISESMRSLREQFF.

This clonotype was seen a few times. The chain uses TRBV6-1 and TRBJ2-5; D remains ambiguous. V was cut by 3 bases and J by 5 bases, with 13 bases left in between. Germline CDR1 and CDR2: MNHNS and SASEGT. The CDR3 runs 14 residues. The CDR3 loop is CASSETRFRETQYF. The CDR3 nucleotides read TGTGCCAGCAGTGAGACCCGTTTCCGGGAGACCCAGTACTTC.

The CDR3 nucleotides are TGTGCCATCAGTGAGTGGCGGGAGAAAGAGACCCAGTACTTC. Encoded protein: CAISEWREKETQYF. The chain employs TRBV10-3 and TRBJ2-5, with 7 positions matching TRBD2. In germline, CDR1 is ENHRY, CDR2 SYGVKD. With 1 base clipped from V and 3 bases from J, the junction kept 2 bases outside the gene matches. This CDR3 spans 14 amino acids.

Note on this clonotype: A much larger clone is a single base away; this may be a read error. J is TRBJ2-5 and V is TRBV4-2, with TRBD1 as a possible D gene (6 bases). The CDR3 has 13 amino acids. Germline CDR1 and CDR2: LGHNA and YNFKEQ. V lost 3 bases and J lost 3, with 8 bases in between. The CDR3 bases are TGTGCCAGCAGCCAGAACAGGGAAGAGACCCAGTACTTC. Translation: CASSQNREETQYF.

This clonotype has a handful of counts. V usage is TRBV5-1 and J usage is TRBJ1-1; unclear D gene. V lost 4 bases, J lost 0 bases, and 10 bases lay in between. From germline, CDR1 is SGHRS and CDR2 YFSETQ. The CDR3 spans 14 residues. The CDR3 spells CASSTGSLNTEAFF. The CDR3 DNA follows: TGCGCCAGCAGCACCGGGAGCCTGAACACTGAAGCTTTCTTT.

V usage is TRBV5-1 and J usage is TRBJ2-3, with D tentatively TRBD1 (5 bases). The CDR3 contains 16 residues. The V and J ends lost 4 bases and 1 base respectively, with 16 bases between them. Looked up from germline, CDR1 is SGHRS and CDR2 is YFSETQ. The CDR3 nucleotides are TGCGCCAGCAGCACAAGCAGGGAAGGGGGCACAGATACGCAGTATTTT. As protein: CASSTSREGGTDTQYF.

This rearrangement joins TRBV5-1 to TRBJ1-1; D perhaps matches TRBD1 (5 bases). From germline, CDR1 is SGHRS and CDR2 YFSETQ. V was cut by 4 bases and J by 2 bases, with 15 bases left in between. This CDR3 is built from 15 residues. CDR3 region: CASSREPRDNTEAFF. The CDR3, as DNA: TGCGCCAGCAGCAGGGAGCCGCGGGACAACACTGAAGCTTTCTTT.

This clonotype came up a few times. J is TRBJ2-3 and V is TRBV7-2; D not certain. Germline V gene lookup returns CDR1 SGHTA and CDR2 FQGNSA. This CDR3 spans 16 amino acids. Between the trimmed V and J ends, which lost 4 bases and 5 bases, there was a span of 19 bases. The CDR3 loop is CASSSNGPAARDTQYF. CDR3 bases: TGTGCCAGCAGCTCCAACGGCCCCGCCGCACGAGATACGCAGTATTTT.

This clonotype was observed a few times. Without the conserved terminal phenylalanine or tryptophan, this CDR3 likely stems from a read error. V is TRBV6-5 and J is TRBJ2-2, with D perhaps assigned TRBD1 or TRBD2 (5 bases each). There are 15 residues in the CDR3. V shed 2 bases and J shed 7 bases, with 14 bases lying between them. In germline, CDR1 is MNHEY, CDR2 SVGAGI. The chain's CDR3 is CASSYDGRRGGELFI. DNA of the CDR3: TGTGCCAGCAGTTACGATGGGAGAAGGGGCGGGGAGCTGTTTATT.

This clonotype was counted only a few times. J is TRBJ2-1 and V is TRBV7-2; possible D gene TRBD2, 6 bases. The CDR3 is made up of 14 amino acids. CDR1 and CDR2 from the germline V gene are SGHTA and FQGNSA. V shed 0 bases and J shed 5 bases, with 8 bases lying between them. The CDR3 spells CASSLAASDNEQFF. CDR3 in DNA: TGTGCCAGCAGCTTAGCGGCTAGCGACAATGAGCAGTTCTTC.

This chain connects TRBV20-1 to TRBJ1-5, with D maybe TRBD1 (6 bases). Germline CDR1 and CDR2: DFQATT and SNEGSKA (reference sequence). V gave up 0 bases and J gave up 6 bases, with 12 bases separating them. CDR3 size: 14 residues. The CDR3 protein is CSAREGGATQPQHF. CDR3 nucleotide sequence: TGCAGTGCTAGAGAGGGGGGGGCTACTCAGCCCCAGCATTTT.

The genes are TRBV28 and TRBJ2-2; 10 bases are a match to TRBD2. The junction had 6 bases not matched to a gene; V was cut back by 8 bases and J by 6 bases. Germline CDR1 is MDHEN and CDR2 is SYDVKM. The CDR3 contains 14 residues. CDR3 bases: TGTGCCAGCCAGCTAGCGGGAGTGGCCGGGGAGCTGTTTTTT. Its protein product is CASQLAGVAGELFF.

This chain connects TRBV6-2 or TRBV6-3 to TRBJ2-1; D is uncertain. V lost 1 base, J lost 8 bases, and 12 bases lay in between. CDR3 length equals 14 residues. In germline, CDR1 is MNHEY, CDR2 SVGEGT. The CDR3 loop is CASSYLGKRDEQFF. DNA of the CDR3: TGTGCCAGCAGTTACTTGGGGAAACGGGATGAGCAGTTCTTC.

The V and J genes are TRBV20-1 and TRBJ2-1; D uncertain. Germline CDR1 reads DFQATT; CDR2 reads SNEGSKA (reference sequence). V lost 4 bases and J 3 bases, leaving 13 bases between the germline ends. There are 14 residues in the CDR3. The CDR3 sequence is CSANPGGIYNEQFF. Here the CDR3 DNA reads TGCAGTGCTAACCCGGGTGGAATCTACAATGAGCAGTTCTTC.

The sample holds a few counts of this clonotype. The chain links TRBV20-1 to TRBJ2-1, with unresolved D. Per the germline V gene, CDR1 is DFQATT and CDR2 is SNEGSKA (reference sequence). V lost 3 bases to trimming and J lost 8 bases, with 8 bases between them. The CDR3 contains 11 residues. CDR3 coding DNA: TGCAGTGCTAGCGATGGAGATGAGCAGTTCTTC. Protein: CSASDGDEQFF.

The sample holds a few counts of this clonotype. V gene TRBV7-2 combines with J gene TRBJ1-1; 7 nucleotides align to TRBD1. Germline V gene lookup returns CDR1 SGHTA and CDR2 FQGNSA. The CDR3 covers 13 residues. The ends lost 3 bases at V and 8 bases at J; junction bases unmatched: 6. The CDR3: CASSLDSGGEAFF. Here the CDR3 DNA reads TGTGCCAGCAGCTTGGATTCAGGGGGGGAAGCTTTCTTT.

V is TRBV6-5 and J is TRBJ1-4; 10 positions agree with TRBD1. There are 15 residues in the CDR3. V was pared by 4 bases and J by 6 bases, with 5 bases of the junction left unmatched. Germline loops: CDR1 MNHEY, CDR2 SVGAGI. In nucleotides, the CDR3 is TGTGCCAGCAGTTTCACCGGGACAGGGGATGAAAAACTGTTTTTT. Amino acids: CASSFTGTGDEKLFF.

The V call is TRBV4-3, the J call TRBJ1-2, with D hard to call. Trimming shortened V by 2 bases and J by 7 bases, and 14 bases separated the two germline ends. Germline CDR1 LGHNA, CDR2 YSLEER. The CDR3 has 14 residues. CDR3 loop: CASSQMTVDGGYTF. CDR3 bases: TGCGCCAGCAGCCAAATGACGGTGGATGGTGGCTACACCTTC.

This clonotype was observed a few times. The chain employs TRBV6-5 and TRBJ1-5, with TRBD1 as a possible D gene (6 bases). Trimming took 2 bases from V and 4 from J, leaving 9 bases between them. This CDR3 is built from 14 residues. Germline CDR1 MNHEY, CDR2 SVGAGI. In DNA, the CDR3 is TGTGCCAGCAGTTACCGGACAGATAATCAGCCCCAGCATTTT. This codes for CASSYRTDNQPQHF.